The T cell receptor (beta chain) described here comes from a study of shared clonotypes between healthy human individuals. V lost 4 bases to trimming and J lost 7 bases, with 14 bases between them. The germline gives CDR1 LGHNA, CDR2 YNFKEQ. CDR3 length: 14 residues. This table comes from immunoSEQ multiplex PCR, and its TCRdb copy is limited to in-frame clones, with some not included. The sample includes about 2.1 million clones, about 93% of them seen just once. Only CD45RO-negative cells positively selected for CCR7 counted as naive CD8 cells, so terminally differentiated effector memory CD45RA+ cells were excluded.

This chain connects TRBV4-2 to TRBJ2-1, with a weak D call TRBD2 (5 bases). Material for sequencing was naive CD8+ T cells from PBMCs. The clonotype originates from a man aged 18 to 30 in good health. Some clones in this sample may be carry-over from other donors' samples. The CDR3 region is CASSPTLAYNEQFF. In nucleotides, the CDR3 is TGTGCCAGCAGCCCAACATTAGCGTATAATGAGCAGTTCTTC.